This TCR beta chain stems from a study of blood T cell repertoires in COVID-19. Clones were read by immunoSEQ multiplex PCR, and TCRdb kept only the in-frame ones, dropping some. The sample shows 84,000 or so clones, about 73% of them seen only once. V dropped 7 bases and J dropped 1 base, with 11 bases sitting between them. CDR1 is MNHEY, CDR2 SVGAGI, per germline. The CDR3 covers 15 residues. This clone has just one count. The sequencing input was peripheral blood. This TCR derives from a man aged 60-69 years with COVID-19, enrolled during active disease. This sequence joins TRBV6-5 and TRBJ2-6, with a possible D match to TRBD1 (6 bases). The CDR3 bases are TGTGCCAGCAAGGCAGGGGCTTCTGGGGCCAACGTCCTGACTTTC. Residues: CASKAGASGANVLTF.